This T cell receptor (beta chain) was captured by sequencing in a study of shared clonotypes between healthy human individuals. The wider study: Sampling drew on donors who were two women and a few men aged 18 to 49.

Clones were sequenced by immunoSEQ multiplex PCR, and TCRdb holds only the in-frame ones, with some missing. The sample yields more than 2 million clones, around 95% seen once. CD45RO-negative, CCR7-positively selected cells formed the naive CD8 fraction, excluding terminally differentiated effector memory CD45RA+ cells. The V end was cut by 7 bases, the J end by 2 bases, with 12 bases between. The germline V gene has CDR1 LNHDA and CDR2 SQIVND (reference sequence). The CDR3 has 14 residues. The rearrangement joins TRBV19 to TRBJ1-5; D may be TRBD1 (6 bases). This sequence originates from a man aged 18 to 29 in good health. Some clones in this sample may be carry-over from other donors' samples. Specimen: naive CD8+ T cells from PBMCs. CDR3 region: CASKGGGGNQPQHF. The CDR3 DNA follows: TGTGCCAGTAAGGGGGGGGGAGGCAATCAGCCCCAGCATTTT.